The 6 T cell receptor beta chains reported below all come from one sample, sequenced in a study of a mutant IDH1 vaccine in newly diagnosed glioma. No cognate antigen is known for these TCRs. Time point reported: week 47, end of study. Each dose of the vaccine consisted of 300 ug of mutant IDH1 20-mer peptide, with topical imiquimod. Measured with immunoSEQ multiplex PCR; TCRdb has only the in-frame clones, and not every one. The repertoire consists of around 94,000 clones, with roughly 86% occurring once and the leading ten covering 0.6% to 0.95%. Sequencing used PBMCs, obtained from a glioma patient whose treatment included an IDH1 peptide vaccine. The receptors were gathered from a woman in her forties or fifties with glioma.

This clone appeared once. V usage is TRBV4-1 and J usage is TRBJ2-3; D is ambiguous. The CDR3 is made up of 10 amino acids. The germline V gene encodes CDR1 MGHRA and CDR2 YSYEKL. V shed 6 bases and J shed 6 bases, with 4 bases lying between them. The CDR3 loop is CASRQDTQYF. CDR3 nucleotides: TGCGCCAGCAGGCAGGATACGCAGTATTTT.

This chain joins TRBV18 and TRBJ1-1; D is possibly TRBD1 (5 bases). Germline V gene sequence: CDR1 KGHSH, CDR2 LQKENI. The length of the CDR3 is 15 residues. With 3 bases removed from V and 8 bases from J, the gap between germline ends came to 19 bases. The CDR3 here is CASSPGGATRGEAFF. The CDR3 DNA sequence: TGTGCCAGCTCACCTGGTGGGGCCACGCGCGGGGAAGCTTTCTTT.

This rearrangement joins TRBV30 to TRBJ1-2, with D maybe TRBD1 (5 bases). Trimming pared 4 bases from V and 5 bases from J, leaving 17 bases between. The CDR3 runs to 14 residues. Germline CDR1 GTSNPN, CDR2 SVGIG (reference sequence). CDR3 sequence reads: CAWNFFTGPYGYTF. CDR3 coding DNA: TGTGCCTGGAATTTCTTCACAGGACCGTATGGCTACACCTTC.

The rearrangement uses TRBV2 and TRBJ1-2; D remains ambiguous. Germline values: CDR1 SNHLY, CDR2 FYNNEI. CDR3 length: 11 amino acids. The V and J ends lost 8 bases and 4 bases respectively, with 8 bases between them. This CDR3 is CASLLVYGYTF. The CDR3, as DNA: TGTGCCAGCCTCCTCGTCTATGGCTACACCTTC.

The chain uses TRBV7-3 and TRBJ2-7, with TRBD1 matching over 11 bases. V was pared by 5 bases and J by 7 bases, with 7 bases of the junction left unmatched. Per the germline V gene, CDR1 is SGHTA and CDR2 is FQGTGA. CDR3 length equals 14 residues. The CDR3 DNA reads TGTGCCAGCAGCGTGGACAGGGGGCTGGGGGAGCAGTACTTC. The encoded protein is CASSVDRGLGEQYF.

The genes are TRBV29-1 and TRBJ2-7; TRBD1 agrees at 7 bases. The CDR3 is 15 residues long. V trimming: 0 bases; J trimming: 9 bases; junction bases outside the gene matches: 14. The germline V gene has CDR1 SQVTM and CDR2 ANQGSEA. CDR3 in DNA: TGCAGCGTTGAAGATGGGGGACAGAGCCCCTCGGGGCAGTACTTC. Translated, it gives CSVEDGGQSPSGQYF.